Below, 31 T cell receptor beta chains from the same sample are listed, as sequenced in a study of Graves' ophthalmopathy and Graves' hyperthyroidism. CDR3 regions of TCR beta were amplified from RNA transcripts. Second-round multiplex PCR followed a first-round RT-PCR using HTBI primers. TCRdb re-analysed the multiplex PCR reads in MiXCR, keeping a single row per CDR3 protein. This sample has more than 300,000 distinct CDR3 sequences, with approximately 17% found just once. Sequenced input: peripheral blood. The receptors here all came from an adult woman with stable Graves' hyperthyroidism.

Ten or more counts support this clonotype. The V and J genes are TRBV30 and TRBJ2-5, with 14 bases matching TRBD2. Germline V gene lookup returns CDR1 GTSNPN and CDR2 SVGIG (reference sequence). CDR3 size: 16 residues. Germline trimming cut 3 bases from V and 2 bases from J; bases unmatched to any gene: 5. DNA of the CDR3: TGTGCCTGGAGCCTTAGGACTAGCGGGAGGCAAGAGACCCAGTACTTC. Protein: CAWSLRTSGRQETQYF. Based on the CDR3 plus reference TRBV30 and TRBJ2-5, the full variable domain is SQTIHQWPATLVQPVGSPLSLECTVEGTSNPNLYWYRQAAGRGLQLLFYSVGIGQISSEVPQNLSASRPQDRQFILSSKKLLLSDSGFYLCAWSLRTSGRQETQYFGPGTRLLVL.

This rearrangement joins TRBV29-1 to TRBJ2-4; D might be TRBD2 (5 bases). V gave up 4 bases and J gave up 1 base, with 14 bases separating them. CDR1 SQVTM and CDR2 ANQGSEA come from the germline V gene. The CDR3 is 15 residues long. CDR3 region: CSVAAGGPAKNIQYF. The CDR3 DNA is TGCAGCGTTGCCGCTGGAGGCCCCGCCAAAAACATTCAGTACTTC.

V gene TRBV6-4 combines with J gene TRBJ1-5; the match to TRBD1 covers 9 bases. CDR3 length: 16 amino acids. CDR1 and CDR2 from the germline V gene are MRHNA and SNTAGT. The V gene end was trimmed by 2 bases and the J gene end by 5 bases; junction bases not matched to a gene: 7. In nucleotides, the CDR3 is TGTGCCAGCAGTGACCTTACAGGGGGCGGATATCAGCCCCAGCATTTT. Translating gives CASSDLTGGGYQPQHF.

This clonotype came up a few times. V is TRBV6-5 and J is TRBJ1-2; 8 nucleotides agree with TRBD1. The trim removed 5 bases at V and 4 bases at J, leaving 9 bases unmatched. The CDR3 has 15 amino acids. CDR1 is MNHEY and CDR2 is SVGAGI in the germline V gene. CDR3 sequence: CASSLIGTGIYGYTF. Here the CDR3 DNA reads TGTGCCAGCAGTCTAATCGGGACAGGTATCTATGGCTACACCTTC.

This clonotype has a count of ten or more. The chain couples TRBV6-1 to TRBJ1-2, with no clear D. The germline CDR1 and CDR2 sequences are MNHNS and SASEGT. The CDR3 is made up of 12 amino acids. Trimming took 6 bases from V and 13 from J, leaving 18 bases between them. In DNA form, the CDR3 reads TGTGCCAGCAGAGCCCTCCTCTATATTGGCACCTTC. It specifies CASRALLYIGTF.

This clonotype came up many times. In DNA form, the CDR3 reads TGTGCCAGCAGCGCCCCTAGCCATCCGGGACGGTCCTACGAGCAGTACTTC. Translation: CASSAPSHPGRSYEQYF. The chain joins TRBV11-1 to TRBJ2-7, with D perhaps matching TRBD1 or TRBD2 (5 bases each). Trimming shortened V by 5 bases and J by 1 base, and 21 bases separated the two germline ends. Germline CDR1 SGHAT, CDR2 FQDESV (reference sequence). This CDR3 spans 17 amino acids.

This clonotype was counted ten times or more. The junction and the germline gene differ at one end; a read error may be behind it. The gene calls are TRBV25-1 and TRBJ2-2; unclear D gene. The CDR3 runs to 12 residues. CDR1 and CDR2 from the germline V gene are MGHDK and SYGVNS. In DNA form, the CDR3 reads TGTGCCAGCAATGAACTCACCGGGGAGCTGTTTTTT. Translated, it gives CASNELTGELFF.

In this sample, this clonotype turned up many times. This chain connects TRBV12-5 to TRBJ1-5; D is possibly TRBD1 (6 bases). Trimming shortened V by 3 bases and J by 6 bases, and 15 bases separated the two germline ends. The CDR3 has 15 amino acids. The germline gives CDR1 LGHNT, CDR2 FRNRAP. CDR3 in DNA: TGTGCTAGTGGTTTTCCGCTACAGGGTACTCAGCCCCAGCATTTT. Translating it yields CASGFPLQGTQPQHF.

This clonotype was seen ten or more times. The chain is built from TRBV12-3 or TRBV12-4 and TRBJ2-2; 10 nucleotides line up with TRBD1. The CDR3 is 16 amino acids. The J segment lost 3 bases and the V segment lost 1 base, leaving 2 bases of the junction unmatched. As DNA, the CDR3 is TGTGCCAGCAGTTTAGAGGACAGGGGGGACACCGGGGAGCTGTTTTTT. Protein sequence: CASSLEDRGDTGELFF.

This clonotype was detected ten times or more. V is TRBV6-5 and J is TRBJ2-7; D is uncertain. Deletions cut 0 bases from V and 5 bases from J, with 14 bases between. Germline CDR1 and CDR2: MNHEY and SVGAGI. This CDR3 spans 15 amino acids. CDR3 in amino acids: CASSYSGRPLHEQYF. The CDR3 coding sequence is TGTGCCAGCAGTTACTCCGGCCGACCGCTCCACGAGCAGTACTTC.

The chain has TRBV5-6 and TRBJ2-5; a weak D match, TRBD1 (5 bases). CDR3 length: 14 amino acids. Between the trimmed V and J ends, which lost 4 bases and 5 bases, there was a span of 15 bases. CDR1 and CDR2 (germline): SGHDT, YYEEEE. DNA for the CDR3: TGTGCCAGCAGCACGGGTGGGGCCGGGGAGACCCAGTACTTC. Its protein is CASSTGGAGETQYF.

This clonotype came up many times. The V gene is TRBV11-1, the J gene TRBJ1-2; unclear D gene. The CDR3 totals 15 residues. Germline assignment: CDR1 SGHAT and CDR2 FQDESV (reference sequence). Between the trimmed V and J ends, which lost 3 bases and 7 bases, there was a span of 18 bases. Written as DNA, the CDR3 is TGTGCCAGCAGCTTCAATACGGGCCTTGGAGGTGGCTACACCTTC. Amino acid sequence: CASSFNTGLGGGYTF. Full variable domain (missing parts from reference TRBV11-1 and TRBJ1-2): EAEVAQSPRYKITEKSQAVAFWCDPISGHATLYWYRQILGQGPELLVQFQDESVVDDSQLPKDRFSAERLKGVDSTLKIQPAELGDSAMYLCASSFNTGLGGGYTFGSGTRLTVV.

This clonotype has at least ten counts. This chain uses TRBV7-2 with TRBJ1-6, with D possibly matching TRBD1 (5 bases). V shed 0 bases and J shed 4 bases, with 16 bases lying between them. The germline V gene encodes CDR1 SGHTA and CDR2 FQGNSA. This CDR3 contains 18 residues. In DNA form, the CDR3 reads TGTGCCAGCAGCTTAGCTTCCCACGAGGGGCGATATAATTCACCCCTCCACTTT. It translates to CASSLASHEGRYNSPLHF.

This clonotype was counted ten times or more. The chain carries TRBV28 and TRBJ2-5, with D hard to call. Per the germline V gene, CDR1 is MDHEN and CDR2 is SYDVKM. The CDR3 has 14 amino acids. Trimming removed 3 bases at V and 7 bases at J, with 15 bases between. In DNA, the CDR3 is TGTGCCAGCAGTTTGGCCACAGCTACGGGGACCCAGTACTTC. Protein product: CASSLATATGTQYF.

This clonotype was seen at least ten times. The V gene is TRBV6-2 or TRBV6-3, the J gene TRBJ1-1; D possibly corresponds to TRBD1 (5 bases). Germline CDR1 is MNHEY and CDR2 is SVGEGT. The CDR3 covers 15 residues. V lost 6 bases and J lost 3, with 17 bases in between. The CDR3 DNA reads as TGTGCCAGCAGCCGACTCAGGGCCTCGGACACTGAAGCTTTCTTT. It specifies CASSRLRASDTEAFF.

V usage is TRBV27 and J usage is TRBJ2-7; D not resolved. V lost 0 bases and J lost 4, with 7 bases in between. This CDR3 has 13 amino acids. CDR1 is MNHEY and CDR2 is SMNVEV in the germline V gene (reference sequence). The CDR3 nucleotides are TGTGCCAGCAGTTTATCGAACGGTTACGAGCAGTACTTC. Amino acid sequence: CASSLSNGYEQYF.

The sample holds many counts of this clonotype. The chain links TRBV24-1 to TRBJ1-1; D remains ambiguous. This CDR3 is built from 13 residues. The ends were cut back, 0 bases at V and 1 base at J, with 2 bases in the middle. CDR1 is KGHDR, CDR2 SFDVKD, per germline. The chain's CDR3 is CATSDLSNTEAFF. The CDR3 region has the DNA TGTGCCACCAGTGATTTGTCGAACACTGAAGCTTTCTTT.

The table lists this clonotype with many counts. This sequence joins TRBV12-3 or TRBV12-4 and TRBJ2-7; 8 nucleotides line up with TRBD1. The CDR3 loop spans 15 amino acids. V shed 7 bases, J shed 3 bases, and the junction held 11 bases outside the gene matches. The CDR3 bases are TGTGCCAGCACCCGTGGCGGGACAGGTCTCTACGAGCAGTACTTC. It is translated as CASTRGGTGLYEQYF.

V gene TRBV11-2 combines with J gene TRBJ2-5; a possible D gene is TRBD2 (6 bases). The germline V gene has CDR1 SGHAT and CDR2 FQNNGV. The CDR3 totals 16 residues. Trimming took off 3 bases at V and 2 bases at J, with 16 bases between the two ends. The CDR3, as DNA: TGTGCCAGCAGCTTGGGGGGACTCAAATTACAAGAGACCCAGTACTTC. Translating it yields CASSLGGLKLQETQYF.

Ten or more counts support this clonotype. The chain carries TRBV5-1 and TRBJ1-1; TRBD1 agrees at 7 bases. The CDR3 contains 14 residues. Per the germline V gene, CDR1 is SGHRS and CDR2 is YFSETQ. The V segment lost 1 base and the J segment 1 base; nucleotides outside the gene matches: 1. CDR3 bases: TGCGCCAGCAGCTTGTGGGACAGGAACACTGAAGCTTTCTTT. It codes for CASSLWDRNTEAFF.

This clonotype occurred many times. CDR3 protein: CASSIGGWNEQYF. The DNA for the CDR3 is TGTGCCAGTAGTATCGGTGGGTGGAACGAGCAGTACTTC. The chain links TRBV19 to TRBJ2-7; D gene unclear. The ends were cut back, 3 bases at V and 5 bases at J, with 11 bases in the middle. CDR1 and CDR2 from the germline V gene are LNHDA and SQIVND (reference sequence). CDR3 size: 13 residues. The full variable domain, its missing parts supplied by reference TRBV19 and TRBJ2-7, is DGGITQSPKYLFRKEGQNVTLSCEQNLNHDAMYWYRQDPGQGLRLIYYSQIVNDFQKGDIAEGYSVSREKKESFPLTVTSAQKNPTAFYLCASSIGGWNEQYFGPGTRLTVT.

This clonotype occurred once. J is TRBJ1-1 and V is TRBV7-9; TRBD1 is a possible D gene (5 bases). The CDR3 covers 14 residues. Trimming stripped 5 bases from V and 0 bases from J, with 10 bases between. Germline V CDR1 and CDR2: SEHNR, FQNEAQ (reference sequence). CDR3 sequence: CASSKGTVNTEAFF. The DNA for the CDR3 is TGTGCCAGCAGCAAGGGGACGGTGAACACTGAAGCTTTCTTT.

This clonotype was counted at least ten times. The genes are TRBV10-3 and TRBJ2-3, with TRBD1 matching over 10 bases. The CDR3 is made up of 16 amino acids. CDR1 ENHRY and CDR2 SYGVKD come from the germline V gene. Germline trimming cut 4 bases from V and 2 bases from J; bases unmatched to any gene: 6. The CDR3 nucleotides are TGTGCCATCAGTGGGACCGGGACAGGGGACACAGATACGCAGTATTTT. This sequence encodes CAISGTGTGDTDTQYF.

V and J are TRBV6-1 and TRBJ2-7; TRBD2 matches at 7 bases. V lost 3 bases, J lost 0 bases, and 8 bases stayed unmatched. The CDR3 is 16 residues long. Per germline, CDR1 MNHNS and CDR2 SASEGT. CDR3: CASSDLMRGGSYEQYF. As DNA, the CDR3 is TGTGCCAGCAGTGATCTAATGCGCGGGGGCTCCTACGAGCAGTACTTC.

This clonotype was seen ten or more times. The gene calls are TRBV27 and TRBJ1-2; 9 bases match TRBD1. CDR1 and CDR2 (germline): MNHEY, SMNVEV (reference sequence). Trimming at V came to 7 bases and at J to 4 bases, leaving 10 bases not matched to a gene. The length of the CDR3 is 15 residues. CDR3: CASTLTGTGRYGYTF. The CDR3 DNA follows: TGTGCCAGCACCCTTACCGGGACAGGGCGCTATGGCTACACCTTC.

This clonotype has a count of ten or more. V and J are TRBV15 and TRBJ1-2; no firm D call. V was trimmed by 5 bases and J by 7 bases, leaving 14 bases between them. CDR3 length: 13 residues. Germline V gene lookup returns CDR1 LNHNV and CDR2 YYDKDF (reference sequence). CDR3 in amino acids: CATSRGGSGGYTF. The CDR3 bases are TGTGCCACCAGCCGTGGTGGCAGCGGTGGCTACACCTTC.

This clonotype was seen at least ten times. The chain carries TRBV12-3 or TRBV12-4 and TRBJ2-5; no clear D gene. The CDR3 is 15 amino acids. V was shortened by 5 bases and J by 5 bases, with 18 bases between the two germline ends. The CDR3 here is CASSTLSDLGETQYF. The CDR3 DNA follows: TGTGCCAGCAGTACACTATCGGACCTCGGGGAGACCCAGTACTTC.

There are many counts of this clonotype. The V gene is TRBV6-2 or TRBV6-3, the J gene TRBJ2-7; 7 bases are shared with TRBD1. The V segment lost 7 bases and the J segment 0 bases; nucleotides outside the gene matches: 6. Germline V CDR1 and CDR2: MNHEY, SVGEGT. CDR3 size: 14 residues. CDR3 coding DNA: TGTGCCAGCATCCTACAGGGGACCTCCTACGAGCAGTACTTC. Translated: CASILQGTSYEQYF.

This clonotype came up many times. The gene calls are TRBV6-5 and TRBJ1-1; tentative D call: TRBD1 (6 bases). Looked up from germline, CDR1 is MNHEY and CDR2 is SVGAGI. Trimming left V 5 bases short and J 2 bases short, with 18 bases between. This CDR3 is built from 16 residues. CDR3 nucleotides: TGTGCCAGCAGTCGAGGCAAACAGGGAGGCAACACTGAAGCTTTCTTT. Amino acids: CASSRGKQGGNTEAFF.

The chain employs TRBV20-1 and TRBJ1-6; D unclear. This CDR3 region has 11 residues. CDR1 DFQATT and CDR2 SNEGSKA come from the germline V gene (reference sequence). V was pared by 7 bases and J by 10 bases, with 11 bases between. For the CDR3, the DNA is TGCAGTGGCCGGGAAGGGTCACCCCTCCACTTT. Translated: CSGREGSPLHF.

The chain couples TRBV9 to TRBJ1-6; tentatively, D is TRBD1 (6 bases). Trimming shortened V by 4 bases and J by 10 bases, and 18 bases separated the two germline ends. This CDR3 spans 15 amino acids. The V gene's germline CDR1 is SGDLS and CDR2 YYNGEE. CDR3 amino acids: CASSQQELGTSPLHF. CDR3 nucleotides: TGTGCCAGCAGCCAACAAGAACTGGGGACATCACCCCTCCACTTT.